This T cell receptor (beta chain) was sequenced for a study of T cells in Graves' hyperthyroidism and ophthalmopathy. The CDR3 runs 13 residues. Trimming cost V 1 base and J 8 bases, with 12 bases left between them. Per germline, CDR1 SGHRS and CDR2 YFSETQ. As to this clonotype: A much more abundant neighbour one base away suggests this may be a read error. The conserved final phenylalanine or tryptophan is absent from the CDR3, which likely points to a read error.

Diagnoses used clinical symptoms, serum thyroxine and TRAb, thyroid ultrasound and orbital computed tomography. TCR beta CDR3 regions were amplified from RNA. An initial round of RT-PCR targeting the TCR CDR3 relied on the HTBI primer set. One entry per CDR3 protein, called by TCRdb with MiXCR from the multiplex PCR reads. Of over 400,000 distinct CDR3 sequences listed, 14% to 15% are singletons. The chain couples TRBV5-1 to TRBJ1-2; TRBD1 might be the D (5 bases). Sequenced: blood. This sequence was found in a man aged 18 to 29 with Graves' ophthalmopathy. This CDR3 is CASSLNRQMGYTL. The DNA for the CDR3 is TGCGCCAGCAGCTTGAATAGACAGATGGGCTACACCCTC.